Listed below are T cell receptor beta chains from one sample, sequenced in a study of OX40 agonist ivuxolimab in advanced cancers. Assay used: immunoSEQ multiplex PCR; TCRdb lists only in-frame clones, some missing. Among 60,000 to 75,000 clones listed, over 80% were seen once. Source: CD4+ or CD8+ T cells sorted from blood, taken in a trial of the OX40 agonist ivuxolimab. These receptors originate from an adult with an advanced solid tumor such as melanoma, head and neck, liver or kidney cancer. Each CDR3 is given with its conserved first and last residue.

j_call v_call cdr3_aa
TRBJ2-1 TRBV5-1 CASSSMERGRGNEQFF
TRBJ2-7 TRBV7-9 CASSSQGTGSYEQYF
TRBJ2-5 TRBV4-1 CASSQMPGQGARETQYF
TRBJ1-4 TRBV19 CASSIGLGRSGDEKLFF
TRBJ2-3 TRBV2 CASGRLAAQTFTDTQYF
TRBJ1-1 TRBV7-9 CASSLLGQANTEAFF
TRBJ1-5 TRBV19 CASRTDAWGNQPQHF
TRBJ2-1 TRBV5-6 CASSLEGGGHEQFF
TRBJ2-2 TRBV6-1 CASSELQPNGPGELFF
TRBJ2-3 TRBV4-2 CASSQEVAGETDTQYF
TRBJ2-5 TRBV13 CASSPWTSGRAGETQYF
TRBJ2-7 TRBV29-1 CSVEDRAGPNPSYEQYF
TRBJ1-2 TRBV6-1 CASRIRQGYDGYTF
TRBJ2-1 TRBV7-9 CASSLDSNNEQFF
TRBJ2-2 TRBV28 CASSLEGGLDTGELFF
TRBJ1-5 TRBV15 CATSMPGQGRRYDQPQHF
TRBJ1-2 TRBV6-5 CASSLQGAYGYTF
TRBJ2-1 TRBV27 CASSQGTTHNEQFF
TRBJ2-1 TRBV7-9 CASVYGVRYEQFF
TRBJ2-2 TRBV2 CASSNPGQGGTGELFF
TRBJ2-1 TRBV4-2 CASSQGGGGPSCNEQFF
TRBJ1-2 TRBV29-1 CSVRGSSNYGYTF
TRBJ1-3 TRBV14 CASSQDLRGAVSSGNTIYF
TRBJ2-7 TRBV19 CASSIWGVFGHEQYF
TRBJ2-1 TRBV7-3 CASSLTASGGEQFF
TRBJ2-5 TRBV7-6 CASSPAGLAGGYQETQYF
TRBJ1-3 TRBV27 CASSQGPYSGNTIYF
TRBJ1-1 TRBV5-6 CASRSQVTEAFF
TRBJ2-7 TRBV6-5 CASSANYEQYF
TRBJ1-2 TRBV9 CASSPRGGYGYTF
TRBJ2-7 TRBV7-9 CASSLEGGRAYEQYF
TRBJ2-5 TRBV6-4 CASSELAGGPQETQYF
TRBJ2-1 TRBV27 CASSFSWVNNEQFF
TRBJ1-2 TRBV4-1 CASSQEIGLSNYGYTF
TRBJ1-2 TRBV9 CASSVEGTAVAYGYTF
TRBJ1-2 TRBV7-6 CASSTPGTGGSGYTF
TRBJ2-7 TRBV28 CASSPQSALYEQYF
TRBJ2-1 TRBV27 CASRAGGLYNEQFF
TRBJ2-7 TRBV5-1 CASSLAGLTGEQYF
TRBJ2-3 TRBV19 CASRIPGQGGTDTQYF
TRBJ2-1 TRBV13 CASSLGASGPNNEQFF
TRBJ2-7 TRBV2 CASSFRTGQVSSYEQYF
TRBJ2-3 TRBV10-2 CASLDTGGRDTQYF
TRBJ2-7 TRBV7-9 CASSLLGQGTYEQYF
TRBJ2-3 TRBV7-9 CASSDKNPMRWDTQYF
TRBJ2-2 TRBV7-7 CASSLAGTGELFF
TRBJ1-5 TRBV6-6 CASTADRQDPQHF
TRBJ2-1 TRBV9 CASSVEWQGVVNEQFF
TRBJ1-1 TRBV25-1 CATAGTGGWNTEAFF
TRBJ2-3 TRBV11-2 CASSPLLAGVTDTQYF
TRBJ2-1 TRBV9 CASSVWAGGHNEQFF
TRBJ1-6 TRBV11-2 CASQIYSNNSPLHF
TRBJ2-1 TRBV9 CASSVEGITNEQFF
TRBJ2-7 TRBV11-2 CASSLPDKAREQYF
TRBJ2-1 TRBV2 CASSEQRGGLRSWDNEQFF
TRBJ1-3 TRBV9 CASSVGPTGLGNTIYF
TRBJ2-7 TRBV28 CASTPAGESYEQYF
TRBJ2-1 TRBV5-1 CASSFRAGGQDEQFF
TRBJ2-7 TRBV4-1 CASSQDEGQFYEQYF
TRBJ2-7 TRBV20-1 CSASDEQYF